This TCR beta chain was found in a study of monozygotic twins with inflammatory bowel disease. Study results and limitations: Lower TCRbeta diversity (inverse Simpson) was seen in IBD patients than in healthy co-twins. Nothing supported a single strong signal or clonotype that was associated with IBD.

The CDR3 length is 13 residues. Germline CDR1 and CDR2: MNHEY and SVGAGI. cDNA was produced in eight separate reactions per sample. A 6-nucleotide sample barcode was carried by the UMIs, which template switching added. TCRdb re-called the 5' RACE reads; one entry per CDR3 protein, DNA not given. The data show approximately 340,000 distinct CDR3 sequences, and the top ten clones hold around 2%. A word on this clonotype: The antigen remains undetermined.

Sequences were obtained from blood. The sequence was obtained from a human donor with ulcerative colitis or Crohn's disease, or a healthy co-twin of an affected twin (not recorded which). The genes are TRBV6-5 and TRBJ2-3. CDR3 residues: CATSLGFTDTQYF.